This T cell receptor (beta chain) was retrieved from a study of T cell changes during pregnancy in multiple sclerosis (dated by TCRdb to about 2019). The study in broad terms: The study looked at changes in the T cell repertoire across pregnancy in women with multiple sclerosis.

Library preparation used the immunoSEQ multiplex PCR assay. Drawn from immuneACCESS, this table holds only the in-frame rearrangements with V and J called that TCRdb kept. Clones are partly lost; checked studies trace under half to an unresolved V gene and leave the rest unexplained. Across this sample there are about 20,000 clones, with more than 85% seen only once. Clones ranked in the top ten supply roughly a fifth of the sample. With respect to this clone: No antigen is known for it. No qualities accompany the bases; no much larger clone lies one base away.

Compared with germline, V lacks 1 base and J lacks 8 bases; bases without a gene match: 2. From the cysteine through the phenylalanine, the CDR3 covers 15 amino acids. Only the CDR3 part of the read is kept: 45 bases, read in frame from the first base. Taken from the germline V gene, the CDR1 and CDR2 loops are SGHAT and FQNNGV. This sequence uses TRBV11-2 and TRBJ2-1, and 13 junction bases match TRBD2. This clonotype was sampled from a female donor in good health, enrolled as a control in a pregnancy study. The sample in question was CD8+ T cells from peripheral blood mononuclear cells, obtained after pregnancy. The CDR3 protein: CASSLVGTSGDEQFF. The DNA reads TGTGCCAGCAGCTTAGTTGGGACTAGCGGGGATGAGCAGTTCTTC.